A selection of T cell receptor beta chains follows, all from one sample in a study of technical replicates of blood from a handful of donors. The assay was immunoSEQ multiplex PCR, and TCRdb's table has in-frame clones only and misses some. Among 58,000 or so clones listed, about 90% were seen once. The sequenced sample consisted of PBMCs. Receptor source: a human donor in good health. Some clones in this sample may be carry-over from other donors' samples. The CDR3 runs from the conserved cysteine through the conserved F or W. A D gene is named only where the DNA matches it firmly. Only part of the rows carry a size: once, few, many, or a class if the clone is expanded.

CDR3 DNA	CDR3 protein	V gene	J gene	D gene	clone size
TGTGCCAGCAGTACAGGCAAAGGACGAATTTTGGATGAGCAGTTCTTC	CASSTGKGRILDEQFF	TRBV6-6	TRBJ2-1	NA	NA
TGCGCCAGCAGCCAAGAATGGGCGGGAGCGGGAGGGACCGGGGAGCTGTTTTTT	CASSQEWAGAGGTGELFF	TRBV4-3	TRBJ2-2	TRBD2	NA
TGTGCCACCAGCAGAGATAGGGGGCAATATGGCTACACCTTC	CATSRDRGQYGYTF	TRBV15	TRBJ1-2	TRBD1	NA
TGTGCCAGCAGCGTTAACTTCTACACTGAAGCTTTCTTT	CASSVNFYTEAFF	TRBV11-3	TRBJ1-1	NA	once
TGCGCCAGCAGCAGCGAGGATACGCAGTATTTT	CASSSEDTQYF	TRBV4-3	TRBJ2-3	NA	NA
TGTGCTAGTGGTGACATCACAGATACGCAGTATTTT	CASGDITDTQYF	TRBV12-5	TRBJ2-3	NA	NA
TGTGCCAGCAGCTCTATCGGGACAGTAGGCAAAAACATTCAGTACTTC	CASSSIGTVGKNIQYF	TRBV7-9	TRBJ2-4	TRBD1	NA
TGCGCCAGCAGCCAAAAACTAGCGGATTCCTACAATGAGCAGTTCTTC	CASSQKLADSYNEQFF	TRBV4-3	TRBJ2-1	TRBD2	NA
TGTGCCAGCTCACCAACGGGACAACCAAACAGCAATCAGCCCCAGCATTTT	CASSPTGQPNSNQPQHF	TRBV18	TRBJ1-5	NA	NA
TGCGCCAGCAGCCAAGCGGAGCATTTCTATGGCTACACCTTC	CASSQAEHFYGYTF	TRBV4-3	TRBJ1-2	NA	NA
TGTGCCAGCAGCTTAGACAAGGCGGCGAGGGCCTACAATGAGCAGTTCTTC	CASSLDKAARAYNEQFF	TRBV11-2	TRBJ2-1	NA	NA
TGTGCCAGTACCGAAGGACAGGGGATAGATACGCAGTATTTT	CASTEGQGIDTQYF	TRBV19	TRBJ2-3	TRBD1	NA
TGCGCCAGCAGCCAAGCCCTTAATTACAGGGGGCTTTATTCACCCCTCCACTTT	CASSQALNYRGLYSPLHF	TRBV4-1	TRBJ1-6	TRBD1	NA
TGTGCCAGCAGCCCCCGAGCGGGGGTCCAAGAGACCCAGTACTTC	CASSPRAGVQETQYF	TRBV7-2	TRBJ2-5	TRBD2	NA
TGCAGCGTTGAAGATTATGGGTTCCGGGGGGTGAACACTGAAGCTTTCTTT	CSVEDYGFRGVNTEAFF	TRBV29-1	TRBJ1-1	NA	NA
TGTGCCAGCAGCTCTTATGGGGCCGGGGAGACCCAGTACTTC	CASSSYGAGETQYF	TRBV7-3	TRBJ2-5	NA	NA
TGTGCCAGCAGCGGCCGTGGGCCGAGACTAGCGGGAGAGGTCAGTGAGCAGTTCTTC	CASSGRGPRLAGEVSEQFF	TRBV7-2	TRBJ2-1	TRBD2	NA
TGTGCCAGCAGCTTACCTGCTGGCGGACAAGAGACCCAGTACTTC	CASSLPAGGQETQYF	TRBV7-6	TRBJ2-5	NA	NA
TGTGCCAGTAGCCTCCTCGCCGGGTATCTTGGGGAAAAACTGTTTTTT	CASSLLAGYLGEKLFF	TRBV19	TRBJ1-4	NA	NA
TGTGCCAGCAGCTTATTTGGCTGGGGGAGGGAGACCCAGTACTTC	CASSLFGWGRETQYF	TRBV7-3	TRBJ2-5	NA	NA